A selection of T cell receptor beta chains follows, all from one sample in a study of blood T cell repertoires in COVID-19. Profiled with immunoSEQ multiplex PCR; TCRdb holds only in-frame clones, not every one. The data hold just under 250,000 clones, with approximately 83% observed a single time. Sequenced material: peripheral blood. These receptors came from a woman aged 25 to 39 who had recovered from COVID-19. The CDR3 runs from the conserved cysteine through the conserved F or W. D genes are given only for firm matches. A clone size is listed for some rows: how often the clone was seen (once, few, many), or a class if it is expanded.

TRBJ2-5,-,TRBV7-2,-,TGTGCCAGCAACGACTTACGCACGGGAGAGACCCAGTACTTC,CASNDLRTGETQYF
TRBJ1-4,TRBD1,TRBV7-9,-,TGTGCCAGCAGCTTAGGTGACAGGGGCGACCCTAATGAAAAACTGTTTTTT,CASSLGDRGDPNEKLFF
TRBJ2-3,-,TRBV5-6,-,TGTGCCAGCAGCTTTAGCGGAGTCACAGATACGCAGTATTTT,CASSFSGVTDTQYF
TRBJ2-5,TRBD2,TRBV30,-,TGTGCCTGGAGCTGGCGGGGGGGCCGAGAGACCCAGTACTTC,CAWSWRGGRETQYF
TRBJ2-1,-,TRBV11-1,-,TGTGCCAGCAGCTTACACGGGAATGAGCAGTTCTTC,CASSLHGNEQFF
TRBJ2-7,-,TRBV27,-,TGTGCCAGCAGTTCACATGGACAGAACTACGAGCAGTACTTC,CASSSHGQNYEQYF
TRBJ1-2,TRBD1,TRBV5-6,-,TGTGCCAGCAGCGGAATGGGACAGTTTGGTGGCTACACCTTC,CASSGMGQFGGYTF
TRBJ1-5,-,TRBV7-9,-,TGTGCCAGCAGCTTATCAGGTTTCGTTAATCAGCCCCAGCATTTT,CASSLSGFVNQPQHF
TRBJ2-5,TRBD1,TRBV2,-,TGTGCCAGCAGTGATCCGGACAGGGAGGAGACCCAGTACTTC,CASSDPDREETQYF
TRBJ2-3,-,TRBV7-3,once,TGTGCCAGCAGCTTAGGGGCGGTAGATACGCAGTATTTT,CASSLGAVDTQYF
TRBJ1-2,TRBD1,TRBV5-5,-,TGTGCCAGCAGCTTGAAATCAGGGGGCGGCTATGGCTACACCTTC,CASSLKSGGGYGYTF
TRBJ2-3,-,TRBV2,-,TGTGCCAGCAGTGGTAGGCAGGGGGAGGCTCCAGATACGCAGTATTTT,CASSGRQGEAPDTQYF
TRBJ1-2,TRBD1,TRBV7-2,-,TGTGCCAGCAGCCAAGGGACAGGGGCCAACTATGGCTACACCTTC,CASSQGTGANYGYTF
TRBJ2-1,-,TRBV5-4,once,TGTGCCAGCACTCCCAGGGGCGAGGGTGAGCAGTTCTTC,CASTPRGEGEQFF
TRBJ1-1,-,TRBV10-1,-,TGCGCCAGCAGTGATGGGCATCGGGGAACTGAAGCTTTCTTT,CASSDGHRGTEAFF
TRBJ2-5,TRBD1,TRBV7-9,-,TGTGCCAGCAGCTTAGACCAGGGACAGAGGACCCAGTACTTC,CASSLDQGQRTQYF
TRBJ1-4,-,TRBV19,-,TGTGCCAGTAGTGTTGACTCGGTTAAAAAACTGTTTTTT,CASSVDSVKKLFF
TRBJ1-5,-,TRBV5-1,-,TGCGCCAGCAGCTCAGGTCTGAATCAGCCCCAGCATTTT,CASSSGLNQPQHF
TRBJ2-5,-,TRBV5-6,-,TGTGCCAGCAGCCCCACGGGGGCTAGCGGAGAGACCCAGTACTTC,CASSPTGASGETQYF
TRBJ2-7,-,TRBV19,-,TGTGCCAGTAGTATAGACCGGGGTGCACAAGGAGGCTACGAGCAGTACTTC,CASSIDRGAQGGYEQYF
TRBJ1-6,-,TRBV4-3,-,TGCGCCAGCAGCCAAGGACGCTTAGGACAAGGGAATTCACCCCTCCACTTT,CASSQGRLGQGNSPLHF
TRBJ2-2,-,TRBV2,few,TGTGCCAGCAGGCCGCGGGGTGCGGGGAACACCGGGGAGCTGTTTTTT,CASRPRGAGNTGELFF
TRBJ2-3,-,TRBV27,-,TGTGCCAGCAGTTCCATCTCCCCACAGGGTGTCACAGATACGCAGTATTTT,CASSSISPQGVTDTQYF
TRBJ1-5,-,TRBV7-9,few,TGTGCCAGCAGCCTCCCCGATCAGCCCCAGCATTTT,CASSLPDQPQHF
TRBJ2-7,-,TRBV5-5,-,TGTGCCAGCAGCCGCCGGGACTTTCCTTACGAGCAGTACTTC,CASSRRDFPYEQYF
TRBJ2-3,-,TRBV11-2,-,TGTGCCAGCAGCCCCAATCGGGGGGCCAGCACAGATACGCAGTATTTT,CASSPNRGASTDTQYF
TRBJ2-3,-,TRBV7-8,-,TGTGCCAGCAGCCCGAGGGTAGGGATCACAGATACGCAGTATTTT,CASSPRVGITDTQYF
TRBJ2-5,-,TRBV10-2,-,TGCGCCAGCAGTGAGTCCTCCGTGACACCCGAAGAAGAGACCCAGTACTTC,CASSESSVTPEEETQYF
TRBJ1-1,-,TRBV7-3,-,TGTGCCAGCAGCTACGGACAGACCACTGAAGCTTTCTTT,CASSYGQTTEAFF
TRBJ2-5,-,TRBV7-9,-,TGTGCCAGCAGTCCAGGGGCCGGAGTAGAGACCCAGTACTTC,CASSPGAGVETQYF
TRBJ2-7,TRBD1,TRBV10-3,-,TGTGCCATCAGTGAGTCGGACAGGGTTGCCTACGAGCAGTACTTC,CAISESDRVAYEQYF
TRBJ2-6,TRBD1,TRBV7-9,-,TGTGCCAGCAGCTTAGGGTGGGACAGGGTGAACGTCCTGACTTTC,CASSLGWDRVNVLTF
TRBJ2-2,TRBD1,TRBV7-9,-,TGTGCCAGCAGCTTGGGACAGGAGATCGGGGAGCTGTTTTTT,CASSLGQEIGELFF
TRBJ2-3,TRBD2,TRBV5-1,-,TGCGCCAGCAGCTTTAGCGGGGCAAATGGAGATACGCAGTATTTT,CASSFSGANGDTQYF
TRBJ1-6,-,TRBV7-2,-,TGTGCCAGCAGCTCCCCCAGGGGAAGCTCCTATAATTCACCCCTCCACTTT,CASSSPRGSSYNSPLHF
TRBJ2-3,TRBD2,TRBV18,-,TGTGCCAGCTCTCGTACTAGCGGGATGAGCACAGATACGCAGTATTTT,CASSRTSGMSTDTQYF
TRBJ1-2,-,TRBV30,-,TGTGCCTGGAGTGTAGGGGGGGCGAACTATGGCTACACCTTC,CAWSVGGANYGYTF
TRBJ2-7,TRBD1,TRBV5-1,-,TGCGCCAGCAGCTTGAGCCGGGACAGGGGTTACGAGCAGTACTTC,CASSLSRDRGYEQYF
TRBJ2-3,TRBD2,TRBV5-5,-,TGTGCCAGCAGCTTGGTTGGCGGGAGAAGCACAGATACGCAGTATTTT,CASSLVGGRSTDTQYF
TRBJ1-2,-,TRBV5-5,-,TGTGCCAGCAGCTTGGAGCCAGGGGTGATCTATGGCTACACCTTC,CASSLEPGVIYGYTF
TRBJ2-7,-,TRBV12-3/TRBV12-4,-,TGTGCCAGCGGTGCGAGCTACTCCTACGAGCAGTACTTC,CASGASYSYEQYF
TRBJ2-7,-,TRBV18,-,TGTGCCAGCTCACCCGACAGCTACGAGCAGTACTTC,CASSPDSYEQYF
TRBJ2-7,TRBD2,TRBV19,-,TGTGCCAGTAGTCCCTATAGCGGGGGGGCCATCTACGAGCAGTACTTC,CASSPYSGGAIYEQYF
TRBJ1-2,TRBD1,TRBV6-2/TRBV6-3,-,TGTGCCAGCAGCCGGGACAGGGCTGATCTTGGCTACACCTTC,CASSRDRADLGYTF
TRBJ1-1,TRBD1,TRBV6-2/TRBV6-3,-,TGTGCCAGCAGTTACTCGAGACAGGGGGCTGAAGCTTTCTTT,CASSYSRQGAEAFF
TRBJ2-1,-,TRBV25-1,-,TGTGCCAGCAGTGCACCCCAGGGATACAATGAGCAGTTCTTC,CASSAPQGYNEQFF
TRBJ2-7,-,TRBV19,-,TGTGCCAGCAGCTTTGCGGGCCCCAGTCACTACGAGCAGTACTTC,CASSFAGPSHYEQYF